This paragraph covers one TCR beta chain sequence. The antigen is unknown. The CDR3 totals 15 residues. V lost 3 bases and J 0 bases, leaving 12 bases between the germline ends. Germline CDR1 LGHDT, CDR2 YNNKEL (reference sequence). This sample is drawn from a study of response to subunit inactivated influenza vaccine. General study findings and limits: Each seasonal influenza vaccination recruits few new T cells, the authors suggested.

TCRdb passed the RT-PCR reads through MiXCR, listing each CDR3 protein once. The sample has about 160,000 distinct CDR3 sequences; about 11% are singletons. This material consisted of CD8+ T cells sorted from PBMCs, taken around 25 months after vaccination. The receptor's source is a man aged 45 to 75 who received an inactivated influenza vaccine. V gene TRBV3-1 combines with J gene TRBJ2-7, with D possibly called TRBD1 or TRBD2 (5 bases each). CDR3 DNA sequence: TGTGCCAGCAGCCAGGGACCATCCAACTCCTACGAGCAGTACTTC. Translated: CASSQGPSNSYEQYF.